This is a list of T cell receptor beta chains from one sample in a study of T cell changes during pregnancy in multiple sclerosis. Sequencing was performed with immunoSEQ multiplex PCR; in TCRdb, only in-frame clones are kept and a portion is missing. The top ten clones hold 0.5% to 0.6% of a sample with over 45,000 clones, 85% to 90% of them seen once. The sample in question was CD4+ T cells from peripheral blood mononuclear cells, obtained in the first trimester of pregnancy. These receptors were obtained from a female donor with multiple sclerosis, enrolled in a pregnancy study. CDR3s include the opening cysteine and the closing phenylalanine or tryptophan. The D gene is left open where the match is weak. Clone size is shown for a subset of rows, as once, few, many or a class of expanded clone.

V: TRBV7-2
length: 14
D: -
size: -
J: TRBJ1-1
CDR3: CASSLVTLNTEAFF
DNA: TGTGCCAGCAGCTTAGTTACTTTGAACACTGAAGCTTTCTTT

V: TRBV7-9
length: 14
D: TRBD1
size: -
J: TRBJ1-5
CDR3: CASAGQGAYQPQHF
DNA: TGTGCCAGCGCCGGACAGGGGGCTTATCAGCCCCAGCATTTT

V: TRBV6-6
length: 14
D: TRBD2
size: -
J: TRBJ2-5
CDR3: CASKLLAPQETQYF
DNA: TGTGCCAGCAAACTACTAGCGCCCCAAGAGACCCAGTACTTC

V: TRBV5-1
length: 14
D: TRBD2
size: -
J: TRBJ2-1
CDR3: CASSLAGGGTEQFF
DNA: TGCGCCAGCAGCTTGGCGGGAGGGGGGACTGAGCAGTTCTTC

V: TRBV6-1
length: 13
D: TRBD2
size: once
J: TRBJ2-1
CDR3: CAGRTSVYNEQFF
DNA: TGTGCCGGGAGGACTAGCGTCTACAATGAGCAGTTCTTC

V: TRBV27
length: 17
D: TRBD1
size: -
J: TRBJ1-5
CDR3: CASSLYGTGRGNQPQHF
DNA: TGTGCCAGCAGTTTATATGGGACAGGGAGGGGTAATCAGCCCCAGCATTTT

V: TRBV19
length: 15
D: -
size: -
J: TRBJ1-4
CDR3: CASRASSATNEKLFF
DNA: TGTGCCAGTAGGGCGAGCAGCGCAACTAATGAAAAACTGTTTTTT

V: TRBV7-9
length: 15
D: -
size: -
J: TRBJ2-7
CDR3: CASSPLGQLGYEQYF
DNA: TGTGCCAGCAGTCCACTTGGACAATTGGGCTACGAGCAGTACTTC

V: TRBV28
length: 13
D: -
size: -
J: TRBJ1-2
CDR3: CASSFGGNYGYTF
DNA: TGTGCCAGCAGTTTCGGGGGGAACTATGGCTACACCTTC

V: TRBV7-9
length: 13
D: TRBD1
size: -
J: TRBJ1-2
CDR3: CASSPRQGDGYTF
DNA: TGTGCCAGCAGCCCCCGACAGGGTGATGGCTACACCTTC